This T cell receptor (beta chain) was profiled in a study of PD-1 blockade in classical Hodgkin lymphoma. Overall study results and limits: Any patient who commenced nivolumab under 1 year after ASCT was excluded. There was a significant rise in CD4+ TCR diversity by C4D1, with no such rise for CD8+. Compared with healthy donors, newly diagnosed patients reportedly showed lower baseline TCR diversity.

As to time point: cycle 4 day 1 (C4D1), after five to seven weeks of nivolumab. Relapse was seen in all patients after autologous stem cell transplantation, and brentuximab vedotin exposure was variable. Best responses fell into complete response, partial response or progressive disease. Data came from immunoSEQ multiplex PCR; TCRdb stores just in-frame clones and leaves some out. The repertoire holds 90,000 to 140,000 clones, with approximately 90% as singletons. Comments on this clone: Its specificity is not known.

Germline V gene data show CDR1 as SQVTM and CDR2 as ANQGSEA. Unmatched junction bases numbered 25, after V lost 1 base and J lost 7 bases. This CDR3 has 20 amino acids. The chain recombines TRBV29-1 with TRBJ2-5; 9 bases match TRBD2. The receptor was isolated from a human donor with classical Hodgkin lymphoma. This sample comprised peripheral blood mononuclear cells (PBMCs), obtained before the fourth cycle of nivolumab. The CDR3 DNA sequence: TGCAGCGTTGAAGGCGCCACCACAAACTTAAGGCGGGAGGGGAGGGGGACCCAGTACTTC. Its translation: CSVEGATTNLRREGRGTQYF. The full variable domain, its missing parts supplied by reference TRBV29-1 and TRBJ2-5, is SAVISQKPSRDICQRGTSLTIQCQVDSQVTMMFWYRQQPGQSLTLIATANQGSEATYESGFVIDKFPISRPNLTFSTLTVSNMSPEDSSIYLCSVEGATTNLRREGRGTQYFGPGTRLLVL.